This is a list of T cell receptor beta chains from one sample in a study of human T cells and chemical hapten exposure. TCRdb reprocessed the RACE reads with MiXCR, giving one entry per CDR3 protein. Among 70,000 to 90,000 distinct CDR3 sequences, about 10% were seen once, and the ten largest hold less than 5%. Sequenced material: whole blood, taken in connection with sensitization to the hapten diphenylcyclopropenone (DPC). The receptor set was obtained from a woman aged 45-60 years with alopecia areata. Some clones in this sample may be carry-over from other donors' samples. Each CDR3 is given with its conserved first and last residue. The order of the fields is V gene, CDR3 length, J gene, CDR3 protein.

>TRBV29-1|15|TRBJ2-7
CSVRDGNGAIYEQYF
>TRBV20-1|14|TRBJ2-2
CSARVQALTGELFF
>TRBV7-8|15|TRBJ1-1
CASSLWGTGDTEAFF
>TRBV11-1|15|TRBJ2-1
CASSYTGHTYNEQFF
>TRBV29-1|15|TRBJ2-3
CSVEKGIGHTDTQYF
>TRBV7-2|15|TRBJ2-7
CASSPTSGGTYEQYF
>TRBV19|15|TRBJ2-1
CASRLEREGWGEQFF
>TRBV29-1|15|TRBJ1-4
CSGTIAGAPNEKLFF
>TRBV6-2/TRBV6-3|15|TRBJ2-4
CASSLTRGTKNIQYF
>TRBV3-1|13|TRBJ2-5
CASSPHGQETQYF
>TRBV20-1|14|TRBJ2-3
CSARTSGYTDTQYF
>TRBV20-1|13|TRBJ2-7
CSASRGLSYEQYF
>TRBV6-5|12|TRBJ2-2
CASSSFTGELFF
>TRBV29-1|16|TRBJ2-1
CSVDDLTSVYYNEQFF